This T cell receptor (beta chain) was documented in a study of beta chain features in type 1 diabetes. Study-level findings and limits: The influence of HLA type on TCRB rearrangement stayed undetermined. Across patients, naive, central memory and Treg TCRB repertoires exhibited apparently greater similarity than was observed across healthy donors. Among all four CD4+ subsets, Type 1 diabetes patients had TCRB CDR3s that were moderately but significantly shorter.

Trimming cost V 6 bases and J 8 bases, with 14 bases left between them. The CDR3 loop spans 13 amino acids. Germline V CDR1 and CDR2: MNHEY, SVGAGI. The sequenced template was cDNA made from the entire isolated RNA. Repertoires were generated with immunoSEQ multiplex PCR, while TCRdb's copy carries only in-frame clones and drops some. Among around 320,000 clones listed, around 15% were seen once. Concerning this clone itself: The antigen is not known.

This clonotype was sampled from a man aged 30-40 years in good health. The chain has TRBV6-5 and TRBJ2-1; no reliable D call. The sample was central memory CD4+ T cells from blood. CDR3 sequence reads: CASSYPMGYEQFF. CDR3 DNA sequence: TGTGCCAGCAGCTATCCGATGGGGTATGAGCAGTTCTTC.